This note documents a single T cell receptor (beta chain) sequence. No antigen is known for it. This record belongs to a study of cytomegalovirus exposure and HLA in healthy donors. As for the study in general: The use of the same platform for the 100 to 150 validation repertoires and the 666 first-cohort repertoires was reported by a later analysis. The study, taken as a whole, reports: Reports indicated that the classifier achieved high specificity and sensitivity in diagnosing cytomegalovirus status.

CDR3 size: 15 residues. Trimming took off 2 bases at V and 0 bases at J, with 10 bases between the two ends. Germline-derived CDR1 and CDR2 are GTSNPN and SVGIG (reference sequence). TCRdb keeps only in-frame clones here, not all; method: immunoSEQ multiplex PCR. The repertoire consists of over 150,000 clones, with around 84% occurring once and the leading ten covering approximately 2.2%. The V call is TRBV30, the J call TRBJ2-2, with D maybe TRBD2 (5 bases). The TCR comes from a human donor in good health. Sequencing used PBMCs. For the CDR3, the DNA is TGTGCCTGGAGTATGGGAGTAGCGAACACCGGGGAGCTGTTTTTT. It specifies CAWSMGVANTGELFF. Supplemented by reference TRBV30 and TRBJ2-2, the full variable domain reads SQTIHQWPATLVQPVGSPLSLECTVEGTSNPNLYWYRQAAGRGLQLLFYSVGIGQISSEVPQNLSASRPQDRQFILSSKKLLLSDSGFYLCAWSMGVANTGELFFGEGSRLTVL.